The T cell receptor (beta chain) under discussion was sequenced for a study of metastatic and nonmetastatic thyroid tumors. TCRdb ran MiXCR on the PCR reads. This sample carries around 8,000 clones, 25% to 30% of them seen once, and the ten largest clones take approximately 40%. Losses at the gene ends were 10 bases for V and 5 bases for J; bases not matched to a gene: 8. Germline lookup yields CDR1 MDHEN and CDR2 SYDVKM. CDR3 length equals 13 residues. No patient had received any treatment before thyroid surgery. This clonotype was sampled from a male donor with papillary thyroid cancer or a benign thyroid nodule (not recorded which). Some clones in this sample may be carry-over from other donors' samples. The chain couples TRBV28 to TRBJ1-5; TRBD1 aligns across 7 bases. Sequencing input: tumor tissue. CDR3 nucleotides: TGTGCCACCACGTCAGGGGGATATCAGCCCCAGCATTTT. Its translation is CATTSGGYQPQHF. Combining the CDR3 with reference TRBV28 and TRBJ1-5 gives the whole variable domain DVKVTQSSRYLVKRTGEKVFLECVQDMDHENMFWYRQDPGLGLRLIYFSYDVKMKEKGDIPEGYSVSREKKERFSLILESASTNQTSMYLCATTSGGYQPQHFGDGTRLSIL.